These 21 T cell receptor beta chains were sequenced from one sample in a study of blood T cell repertoires in COVID-19. Libraries were prepared by immunoSEQ multiplex PCR; TCRdb keeps only in-frame clonotypes and omits some of them. The sample has tens of thousands of clones, approximately 84% seen once. Sequences were obtained from peripheral blood. The receptors were gathered from a man between 65 and 85 years old with active or convalescent COVID-19.

This chain connects TRBV11-2 to TRBJ2-7; the match to TRBD2 covers 10 bases. This CDR3 is built from 14 residues. From germline, CDR1 is SGHAT and CDR2 FQNNGV. The V gene end was trimmed by 3 bases and the J gene end by 6 bases; junction bases not matched to a gene: 5. As DNA, the CDR3 is TGTGCCAGCAGCTTGGGGCTAGCGGGAGCCGAGCAGTACTTC. This codes for CASSLGLAGAEQYF. Variable domain in full (rest from reference TRBV11-2 and TRBJ2-7): EAGVAQSPRYKIIEKRQSVAFWCNPISGHATLYWYQQILGQGPKLLIQFQNNGVVDDSQLPKDRFSAERLKGVDSTLKIQPAKLEDSAVYLCASSLGLAGAEQYFGPGTRLTVT.

The V and J genes are TRBV4-1 and TRBJ2-7, with 8 bases identical to TRBD2. CDR3 length equals 14 residues. V gave up 3 bases and J gave up 3 bases; unmatched junction bases: 4. Germline CDR1 is MGHRA and CDR2 is YSYEKL. The CDR3 reads CASSHTAGDYEQYF. The CDR3 DNA sequence: TGCGCCAGCAGCCACACAGCGGGGGACTACGAGCAGTACTTC.

The chain combines TRBV6-5 with TRBJ2-6; 7 positions match TRBD2. This CDR3 has 15 residues. CDR1 is MNHEY and CDR2 is SVGAGI in the germline V gene. With 11 bases clipped from V and 6 bases from J, the junction kept 13 bases outside the gene matches. The CDR3 reads CAQASGRGEANVLTF. The CDR3 nucleotides are TGTGCCCAAGCGTCGGGGAGGGGTGAGGCCAACGTCCTGACTTTC.

This sequence joins TRBV5-1 and TRBJ2-1; TRBD2 matches at 7 bases. Germline trimming cut 1 base from V and 9 bases from J; bases unmatched to any gene: 7. This CDR3 comprises 14 residues. CDR1 and CDR2 from the germline V gene are SGHRS and YFSETQ. This CDR3 reads CASSLMASGSEQFF. The CDR3 DNA follows: TGCGCCAGCAGCTTGATGGCTAGCGGCAGTGAGCAGTTCTTC.

The V and J genes are TRBV7-2 and TRBJ2-1; 7 bases map to TRBD2. The V and J ends lost 4 bases and 10 bases, in that order; junction bases with no gene match: 13. The germline V gene encodes CDR1 SGHTA and CDR2 FQGNSA. The CDR3 length is 15 residues. The CDR3 nucleotides are TGTGCCAGCAGCTCGACGGGGGGTAGCGGAAACGAGCAGTTCTTC. This encodes CASSSTGGSGNEQFF.

CDR3 nucleotides: TGTGCCAGCAGCGACCGGTGGGACAGCACCTACGAGCAGTACTTC. Its protein is CASSDRWDSTYEQYF. This chain links TRBV21-1 with TRBJ2-7; TRBD1, the D gene given by the table, was not confirmed from the DNA. TRBV21-1 is flagged as a pseudogene. The CDR3 is 15 amino acids.

The chain employs TRBV7-2 and TRBJ2-4, with D perhaps TRBD1 (6 bases). The CDR3 consists of 14 residues. Germline CDR1 is SGHTA and CDR2 is FQGNSA. V was shortened by 5 bases and J by 2 bases, with 10 bases between the two germline ends. CDR3 coding DNA: TGTGCCAGCAGCGGATGGGACACCAAAAACATTCAGTACTTC. As protein: CASSGWDTKNIQYF.

This chain uses TRBV18 with TRBJ2-5; unclear D gene. The CDR3 is made up of 16 amino acids. V was shortened by 0 bases and J by 0 bases, with 11 bases between the two germline ends. CDR1 and CDR2 from the germline V gene are KGHSH and LQKENI. In nucleotides, the CDR3 is TGTGCCAGCTCACCACCGACTGCATGGTACCAAGAGACCCAGTACTTC. Its protein is CASSPPTAWYQETQYF.

In nucleotides, the CDR3 is TGTGCCAGCAGTTCACGAGACAGCCCCACTGAAGCTTTCTTT. It yields the protein CASSSRDSPTEAFF. This chain links TRBV25-1 with TRBJ1-1; D is possibly TRBD1 (5 bases). The CDR3 is made up of 14 amino acids. Germline CDR1 is MGHDK and CDR2 is SYGVNS. Trimming took off 5 bases at V and 4 bases at J, with 14 bases between the two ends.

V usage is TRBV11-1 and J usage is TRBJ2-3, with D hard to call. With 4 bases removed from V and 9 bases from J, the gap between germline ends came to 23 bases. CDR1 is SGHAT, CDR2 FQDESV, per germline (reference sequence). The CDR3 spans 16 residues. DNA of the CDR3: TGTGCCAGCAGCTCAGCCTCCTCTCTAGTTGCTGTCACGCAGTATTTT. This codes for CASSSASSLVAVTQYF.

V usage is TRBV19 and J usage is TRBJ1-1; a weak D match, TRBD1 (5 bases). V lost 3 bases and J 0 bases, leaving 8 bases between the germline ends. The CDR3 consists of 14 residues. Per the germline V gene, CDR1 is LNHDA and CDR2 is SQIVND (reference sequence). This CDR3 reads CASSIGRVNTEAFF. The CDR3 DNA reads TGTGCCAGTAGTATTGGCAGGGTGAACACTGAAGCTTTCTTT.

The rearrangement links TRBV6-5 to TRBJ1-5; D not certain. The V end was cut by 7 bases, the J end by 0 bases, with 13 bases between. The CDR3 totals 15 residues. Per the germline V gene, CDR1 is MNHEY and CDR2 is SVGAGI. Here the CDR3 reads CASNGQSYSNQPQHF. Written as DNA, the CDR3 is TGTGCCAGCAATGGGCAGTCTTATAGCAATCAGCCCCAGCATTTT.

This clone is a singleton in its sample. As DNA, the CDR3 is TGTGCCAGCAGGCAGGGCCCCTCTGGAAACACCATATATTTT. Its protein is CASRQGPSGNTIYF. The chain employs TRBV6-6 and TRBJ1-3; tentative D call: TRBD1 (5 bases). V lost 6 bases, J lost 0 bases, and 9 bases lay in between. Germline lookup yields CDR1 MNHNY and CDR2 SVGAGI (reference sequence). This CDR3 contains 14 residues.

The chain couples TRBV5-1 to TRBJ2-2, with a possible D match to TRBD2 (5 bases). The ends were cut back, 0 bases at V and 5 bases at J, with 17 bases in the middle. The CDR3 is 17 amino acids. Per germline, CDR1 SGHRS and CDR2 YFSETQ. DNA of the CDR3: TGCGCCAGCAGCTTGGCCAAAGGCGGTACGGGAACCGGGGAGCTGTTTTTT. Translation gives CASSLAKGGTGTGELFF.

The rearrangement links TRBV5-1 to TRBJ2-3, with TRBD2 identical over 8 bases. From germline, CDR1 is SGHRS and CDR2 YFSETQ. V gave up 0 bases and J gave up 6 bases; unmatched junction bases: 6. This CDR3 region has 15 residues. The CDR3 nucleotides are TGCGCCAGCAGCTTGGTAGGGCTAGCGGGTGATACGCAGTATTTT. This translates into CASSLVGLAGDTQYF. The complete variable domain, with remaining parts taken from reference TRBV5-1 and TRBJ2-3, reads KAGVTQTPRYLIKTRGQQVTLSCSPISGHRSVSWYQQTPGQGLQFLFEYFSETQRNKGNFPGRFSGRQFSNSRSEMNVSTLELGDSALYLCASSLVGLAGDTQYFGPGTRLTVL.

V and J are TRBV27 and TRBJ1-5; TRBD1 aligns across 7 bases. Trimming at V came to 4 bases and at J to 2 bases, leaving 8 bases not matched to a gene. CDR1 and CDR2 from the germline V gene are MNHEY and SMNVEV (reference sequence). The CDR3 is 16 residues long. CDR3 in amino acids: CASSSWKGAGNQPQHF. CDR3 in DNA: TGTGCCAGCAGTTCTTGGAAGGGGGCAGGCAATCAGCCCCAGCATTTT.

The chain has TRBV5-1 and TRBJ2-7, with D possibly being TRBD1 (6 bases). V lost 0 bases and J lost 6, with 19 bases in between. The CDR3 length is 16 residues. Germline V gene data show CDR1 as SGHRS and CDR2 as YFSETQ. In DNA, the CDR3 is TGCGCCAGCAGCTTGGGCACCGGGACAACTCCTCGCGAGCAGTACTTC. Translated: CASSLGTGTTPREQYF.

This clone was detected once. V is TRBV6-2 or TRBV6-3 and J is TRBJ1-6, with 7 bases aligning to TRBD1. CDR3 size: 16 residues. Germline assignment: CDR1 MNHEY and CDR2 SVGEGT. Trimming removed 2 bases from V and 9 bases from J; junction bases left unmatched: 10. The CDR3 sequence is CASSYQAPQGGSPLHF. The CDR3 region has the DNA TGTGCCAGCAGTTACCAGGCTCCGCAGGGGGGTTCACCCCTCCACTTT.

This sequence joins TRBV6-5 and TRBJ2-2, with D maybe TRBD2 (5 bases). Trimming shortened V by 10 bases and J by 4 bases, and 16 bases separated the two germline ends. The CDR3 contains 14 residues. The germline V gene encodes CDR1 MNHEY and CDR2 SVGAGI. The CDR3 loop is CATKSRRGTGELFF. In DNA form, the CDR3 reads TGTGCCACCAAGTCGCGACGGGGCACCGGGGAGCTGTTTTTT.

The chain is built from TRBV6-5 and TRBJ2-7, with 8 bases matching TRBD2. The CDR3 contains 15 residues. The germline V gene has CDR1 MNHEY and CDR2 SVGAGI. V lost 5 bases to trimming and J lost 6 bases; unmatched junction nucleotides: 12. The CDR3 DNA is TGTGCCAGCAGTCCCACTGGCAGCGGGGGTCGCGAGCAGTACTTC. Amino acid sequence: CASSPTGSGGREQYF.

The chain uses TRBV28 and TRBJ1-3; weak D call: TRBD1 (6 bases). From germline, CDR1 is MDHEN and CDR2 SYDVKM. V lost 2 bases, J lost 0 bases, and 14 bases lay in between. This CDR3 comprises 17 residues. CDR3 nucleotides: TGTGCCAGCAGTTTAGACGGCGGGGGCCTCTCTGGAAACACCATATATTTT. Its protein product is CASSLDGGGLSGNTIYF.